This T cell receptor beta chain was sequenced during a study of blood T cell repertoires in COVID-19. Whole-study context: Whether acute or convalescent, the COVID-19 samples came from the United States, Italy and Spain. In each case, the material was cDNA or gDNA derived from T cells, B-cell-depleted T cells, or PBMCs.

Original processing notes: Estimation of nucleated cell counts was performed using reference gene primer amplification. The table came from immunoSEQ multiplex PCR; TCRdb's copy has only in-frame clones and leaves some out. Clone size and the V and J calls come from that table; the DNA yielded D and trimming. The table includes about 160,000 clones, 84% detected once. The CDR3 spans 16 residues. From germline, CDR1 is KGHSH and CDR2 LQKENI. Between the trimmed V and J ends, which lost 2 bases and 0 bases, there was a span of 13 bases. This receptor was identified in a young man with active or convalescent COVID-19. This chain uses TRBV18 with TRBJ1-1; maybe TRBD1 (6 bases). Sequencing was carried out using peripheral blood. This CDR3 is CASSPSSDRLNTEAFF. The CDR3 coding sequence is TGTGCCAGCTCACCATCGTCAGACAGGCTGAACACTGAAGCTTTCTTT.